This TCR beta chain is drawn from a study of cytomegalovirus exposure and HLA in healthy donors (dated by TCRdb to 2017 to 2019). Background on the whole study: An earlier analysis of roughly 500 of the donors reported approximately 300 Gb of sequence data and 117 million unique TCR beta sequences obtained from around 170 million T cells. HLA typing included class I and class II loci at four-digit resolution. Of the roughly 430 genotyped donors, approximately 83% fell in the genetic ancestry cluster associated with self-reported Caucasian donors. Around 320 gigabases of sequencing data and approximately 85 million unique TCR sequences were included in an early release covering about 700 HLA-typed donors. The number of donors typed differed by locus, with 629-630 for A, B, C, DRB1 and DQB1, approximately 500 for DQA1, 606 for DPA1, and some 440 for DPB1. A later analysis re-examined previously published TCR beta repertoires from 610 or so donors and added high-resolution HLA genotyping to investigate patterns of TCR occurrence. Donor age, sex, ethnicity and CMV serostatus were compiled alongside the repertoire data. Because of strong linkage in the cohort, five DR-DQ haplotypes were treated as single units for association and clustering. An earlier analysis of around 580 of the donors used high-throughput TCR beta sequencing to judge whether each TCR beta V gene segment behaved as functional or pseudogenic. The later analysis used no new phenotypic data to find candidate immune exposures, relying instead on TCR beta sequences and their occurrence across donors. To predict cytomegalovirus infection status, the study brought together high-throughput TCR immunosequencing, statistical association of individual TCRs with disease status, and machine learning. In a later genetic analysis, genome-wide SNP genotypes for about three fifths of the roughly 670 donors were used, and that subset was treated as a discovery cohort. The study aimed to test whether signatures of past pathogen exposure could be identified by cataloging public T cell receptors. The study profiled the T cell repertoires of approximately 700 subjects by immunosequencing and related them to cytomegalovirus serostatus. Along with the roughly 670-subject first cohort, a separate validation cohort of 120 different subjects was used. Every discovery cohort repertoire had been produced on one sequencing platform. On average, roughly 250,000 unique TCR beta nucleotide sequences were sequenced per donor among a few hundred genotyped donors of the cohort, with roughly 18% of those sequences being non-productive. Results the study describes overall, beyond this receptor: Only TCR beta chains were sequenced in this cohort, and the absence of alpha or paired-chain data limited detectable features. In a later analysis, several top co-occurrence clusters were reported to appear linked to parvovirus B19, influenza, CMV and Epstein-Barr virus. The earlier analysis of about 600 of the donors excluded around 17 rarely observed V segments, including chromosome 9 orphons, because counts were too low. Strong co-occurrence of HLA alleles, especially DR and DQ, made assigning TCR associations to individual alleles difficult. Broadly in line with IMGT annotations, most TCR beta V segments showed up in productive rearrangements about 87% or about 30% of the time in an earlier analysis of around 550 of the donors. Immune exposure information for the cohort was limited to CMV serostatus. The study listed around 160 TCR beta chains as associated with cytomegalovirus. A few of the identified cytomegalovirus-associated TCR beta chains were confirmed in vitro to be specific for cytomegalovirus antigens. The authors suggested that the approach could potentially be extended to other disease states and immunological phenotypes. In both the original and validation cohorts, the classifier was reported to diagnose cytomegalovirus status with high specificity and sensitivity. Some IMGT-functional V segments, including TRBV6-2 and TRBV6-3, could not be distinguished by the 87-base-pair reads and were therefore excluded. In a later analysis, the rate of TCR association differed among HLA loci, with DRB1 alleles having the most associated TCRs and HLA-C alleles having the fewest. Across donors, most TCR sequences were observed very rarely, whereas some public TCRs were present in many individuals. A later analysis found that HLA-associated TCR beta chains were more clonally expanded and had lower generation probabilities than equally common non-associated chains. Because HLA typing was missing for some donors at each locus, association tests included only the typed subset. Linkage disequilibrium might explain the correlated functional status among segregating V segments, but an unknown experimental factor could not be excluded. At a false discovery rate of 0.05, a later analysis linked 15,000 to 20,000 TCR beta sequences to specific HLA alleles. The presence/absence analyses assumed that sequencing depth was roughly uniform across donors, and that assumption may not be true. A further reported finding was that TCR beta sequences accurately predicted the HLA-A and HLA-B alleles for most subjects in the first cohort. A later genetic analysis associated a missense DCLRE1C variant with V-gene and J-gene trimming of TCR beta chains, and an independent cohort replicated the association. A later genetic analysis reported fewer N-insertions in productive TCRs among donors in an Asian-associated ancestry cluster than the roughly 620-donor mean. A later analysis found that most CMV-associated TCR beta chains appeared HLA-restricted, with HLA associations seemingly driven largely by CMV exposure. A cluster of highly shared sequence variants was judged likely to represent a technical artifact of the sequencing pipeline.

The CDR3 runs 14 residues from the cysteine to the phenylalanine. Left in the record is the CDR3 DNA by itself, 42 bases read in frame from the first base. CDR1 and CDR2 are drawn from the germline V gene: LGHNA, YSLEER. V gives up 1 base and J gives up 3 bases, and the segment between their germline ends measures 7 bases. The cohort consisted of more than 650 healthy bone marrow donors. At the time of sampling, every cohort member was nominally healthy, though immune exposures that went unrecorded were likely present. The donor was CMV seronegative and belonged to the group of 350 to 400 seronegative cohort members. Every donor gave a peripheral blood sample, and the peripheral blood mononuclear cells from that sample were used for TCR beta sequencing. Genomic DNA was extracted from the blood cell samples with the Qiagen DNeasy Blood Extraction Kit. With respect to this clone: This receptor's antigen is unknown. No base-level quality is on record; no much larger clone is a single base apart.

The library was built by means of the immunoSEQ multiplex PCR assay. The multiplex PCR relied on a mix of 60 forward primers for TCR Vbeta segments and 13 reverse primers for TCR Jbeta segments. A multiplex PCR assay on genomic DNA amplified the CDR3 region of rearranged TCR beta genes. Amplified TCR beta libraries were sequenced as 87-base-pair reads on the Illumina HiSeq System. The authors' analysis ran thus. A later analysis counted tens of millions of unique TCR beta chains across the 650 to 700 repertoires, and roughly 9.9 million of these chains were shared by at least two donors. A nearest-neighbor algorithm error-corrected the raw reads and collapsed the reads into unique sequences, merging closely related sequences to remove PCR and sequencing errors. CDR3 sequences were aligned to IMGT reference sequences to assign V, D and J gene segments. Each retained sequence needed at least a six-nucleotide match to both a V gene segment and a J gene segment. A rearrangement counted as productive if the CDR3 had no stop codons and remained in frame with V and J, and every other rearrangement counted as non-productive. CDR3 was defined according to IMGT convention as the region running from the second conserved V-encoded cysteine to the conserved J-encoded phenylalanine. The earlier analysis of more than 450 of the donors excluded sequences that lacked an unambiguous match to a single V gene segment. In an earlier analysis of roughly 600 of the donors, a V segment was called functional when productive rearrangements were above 56.7%, and segregating when the standard deviation between donors exceeded 5%. A statistical classification framework was built for diagnosing cytomegalovirus status from the catalog of TCR beta chain sequences. In a later analysis, V and J genes were assigned by comparing TCR nucleotide sequences against IMGT/GENE-DB human TR gene sequences. A later analysis assigned CDR3 sequences and most-parsimonious VDJ recombination scenarios with the TCRdist pipeline. In a later analysis, each TCR beta chain was defined by its CDR3 amino acid sequence together with its V-gene family, and reads lacking a unique V-gene family were excluded. In a later analysis, 450 to 600 highly shared, low-generation-probability nucleotide sequences were removed to address suspected cross-contamination and a sequencing artifact. In a later analysis, a clonal expansion index for each public chain was calculated from normalized within-repertoire ranks of inferred template counts. Generation probabilities in a later analysis came from a VDJ recombination model fitted to out-of-frame rearrangements, and those results were checked against IGoR. In a later analysis, hypergeometric tests were used to score TCR-TCR, TCR-HLA and TCR-CMV co-occurrence, with a repertoire-size bias correction applied to TCR pairs. In a later analysis, false discovery rates were estimated by permuting HLA or CMV assignments 20 times. In a later analysis, co-occurring TCRs were grouped using DBSCAN, and TCRdist sequence similarity was added for clustering within HLA-allele-positive subsets. Repertoires with fewer than 30,000 or more than 120,000 public chains were left out of co-occurrence clustering, as were a handful of repertoires with anomalous nucleotide sharing. The clones in this table, taken by TCRdb from immuneACCESS, are in-frame only. Not every clone is retained; where verified, under half of the shortfall comes from an unresolved V gene, and the cause of the rest is unknown. V and J calls and clone size are copied from that table; D and trimming were computed from the DNA. In all, the sample holds over 100,000 clones, and about four fifths of those were seen once. The top ten constitute roughly 5.5% of the sample.

Recombination connected TRBV4-3 to TRBJ1-5, with no confident D gene call. This sequence was found in a man under 40 in good health and CMV-seronegative. The sample comprised PBMCs. The nucleotide sequence reads as follows: TGCGCCAGCAGCCAAGGAGGCAACAATCAGCCCCAGCATTTT. It encodes CASSQGGNNQPQHF.